The 4 T cell receptor beta chains in this list originate from one sample, sequenced in a study of identical twins. TCRdb recomputed calls from the 5' RACE reads with MiXCR, one row per CDR3 protein. Of about 340,000 distinct CDR3 sequences listed, approximately 8.8% were seen once; the top ten hold roughly 8.9%. Sequencing input: naive T cells sorted from blood. These receptors were taken from a woman aged 45 to 65 in good health.

The V gene is TRBV24-1, the J gene TRBJ2-6; 7 bases are shared with TRBD1. Germline values: CDR1 KGHDR, CDR2 SFDVKD. The CDR3 covers 19 residues. Trimming removed 4 bases from V and 1 base from J; junction bases left unmatched: 12. The CDR3 region has the DNA TGTGCCACCAGTGACCCTCTGAGGCAGGGGGTGTCTGGGGCCAACGTCCTGACTTTC. Protein sequence: CATSDPLRQGVSGANVLTF.

This sequence joins TRBV19 and TRBJ1-6; TRBD1 might be the D (6 bases). V dropped 6 bases and J dropped 10 bases, with 19 bases sitting between them. CDR3 length: 15 amino acids. The germline V gene has CDR1 LNHDA and CDR2 SQIVND (reference sequence). CDR3 sequence (DNA): TGTGCCAGTAGGAGCAATAACAGGGAGCGATCACCCCTCCACTTT. It translates to CASRSNNRERSPLHF.

This clonotype has just a few counts. V is TRBV11-2 and J is TRBJ2-7, with 10 bases matching TRBD2. V lost 5 bases, J lost 6 bases, and 10 bases stayed unmatched. In germline, CDR1 is SGHAT, CDR2 FQNNGV. CDR3 length: 15 amino acids. The CDR3 DNA sequence: TGTGCCAGCAGCCCCGTGGGACTAGCGTCCCTCGAGCAGTACGTC. Translation gives CASSPVGLASLEQYV.

The sample holds many counts of this clonotype. The rearrangement uses TRBV20-1 and TRBJ2-1; D might be TRBD1 (6 bases). The germline gives CDR1 DFQATT, CDR2 SNEGSKA (reference sequence). Trimming pared 3 bases from V and 2 bases from J, leaving 11 bases between. The length of the CDR3 is 14 residues. The CDR3 region has the DNA TGCAGTGCTAGCAAATACAGGGCCTACAATGAGCAGTTCTTC. Protein: CSASKYRAYNEQFF.